What follows describes a single T cell receptor (beta chain). The antigen it recognizes is unknown. Base qualities are not recorded, but no much larger clone differs from it by a single base. The immunoSEQ Assay, a bias-controlled multiplex PCR, was used to amplify TCRbeta CDR3 regions from genomic DNA. The original methods were these. The number of nucleated cells in each sample was estimated from the amplification of reference gene primers within the assay. Sequence reads were collapsed and filtered to measure the absolute abundance of every unique TCRbeta CDR3 rearrangement. For each sample, productive Simpson clonality was calculated as the square root of Simpson's diversity index across productive rearrangements. TCRdb took over this immuneACCESS table, retaining in-frame rearrangements with V and J assigned. Such tables are incomplete; in checked studies, under half of the missing clones stem from an unresolved V gene, and the remainder is unexplained. Clonal size and the V and J genes are those of that table, whereas D and trimming came from the DNA. The sample table holds roughly 240,000 clones, of which around 86% were seen once. About 3% of the sample comes from the top ten.

Samples from volunteer blood donors who had recovered from COVID-19 were contributed by a second Seattle source. Each collaborating institution followed its own protocols to collect whole blood in K2EDTA tubes. For TCRbeta analysis, collaborators shipped samples as frozen whole blood, isolated PBMCs, or DNA extracted from either of those sample types. The data were obtained in a study of blood T cell repertoires in COVID-19 (dated by TCRdb to 2019 to 2021). With regard to the full study: Samples from collaborators originated in the United States, Italy and Spain and spanned both the acute and convalescent phases of COVID-19. The material from the prospective study consisted of cDNA or gDNA derived from T cells, B-cell-depleted T cells, or PBMCs. Subjects who had been exposed to COVID-19, were actively infected with it, or had recovered from it provided the deeply sampled blood TCRbeta repertoires that made up the dataset. The repertoires were released in a freely available public database meant as a resource for research on the immune response to SARS-CoV-2. Samples came from the ongoing ImmuneRACE study (first 160 participants) plus 1,254 subjects from 6 global collaborators. A de-identified subject ID, COVID-19 status, age in years and sex were almost always included in the sample metadata. Where HLA class I and class II types were available, the types were taken from metadata supplied by the sample provider, not from assay-based typing.

Ends trimmed: V by 4 bases, J by 1 base; bases unmatched to a gene: 4. Inclusive of the bounding cysteine and phenylalanine, the CDR3 is 15 residues long. Of all the DNA, just the CDR3 is kept, 45 bases in frame from base 1. CDR1 SGHTA and CDR2 FQGTGA were looked up in the germline V gene. The research as a whole found: The amount of clinical and demographic metadata varied by source and participant and was provided uncurated.

The receptor was derived from a woman aged 25 to 39 who had recovered from COVID-19. The chain couples TRBV7-3 to TRBJ2-1; TRBD2 fits 7 bases in the junction. Material: peripheral blood. The sequenced DNA: TGTGCCAGCAGCTCGGGCGGGGGATCCTACAATGAGCAGTTCTTC. It codes for CASSSGGGSYNEQFF.